The source of this T cell receptor delta chain is a study of gamma-delta T cells after stem cell transplantation. The V end lost 1 base, the J end lost 0 bases, and 14 bases lay between the germline ends. There are 16 residues in the CDR3. The germline V gene encodes CDR1 GEAIGNYY and CDR2 EKD. TCRdb reprocessed the RT-PCR reads using CATT. The top ten hold approximately 3.8% of the sample, which has 13,000 or so delta-chain clones, approximately 31% seen once. The chain carries TRDV2 and TRDJ1, with D tentatively TRDD2 (6 bases). Sequenced sample: gamma-delta T cells. The receptor comes from a human donor. It is not recorded whose cells these are; they may come from a transplant donor. The CDR3 region has the DNA TGTGCCTGTGACACTGGAGATCCTACTTACACCGATAAACTCATCTTT. Protein product: CACDTGDPTYTDKLIF.